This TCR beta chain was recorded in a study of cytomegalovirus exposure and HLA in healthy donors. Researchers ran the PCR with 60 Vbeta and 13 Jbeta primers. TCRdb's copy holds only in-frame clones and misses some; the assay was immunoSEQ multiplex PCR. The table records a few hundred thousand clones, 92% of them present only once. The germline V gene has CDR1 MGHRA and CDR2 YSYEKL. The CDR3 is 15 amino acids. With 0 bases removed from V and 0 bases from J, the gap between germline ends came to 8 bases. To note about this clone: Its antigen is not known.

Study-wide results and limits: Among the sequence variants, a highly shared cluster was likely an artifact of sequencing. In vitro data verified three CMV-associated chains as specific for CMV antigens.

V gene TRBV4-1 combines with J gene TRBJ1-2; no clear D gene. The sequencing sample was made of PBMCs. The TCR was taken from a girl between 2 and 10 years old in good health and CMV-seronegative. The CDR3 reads CASSQELSTNYGYTF. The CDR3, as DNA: TGCGCCAGCAGCCAAGAACTAAGTACTAACTATGGCTACACCTTC.